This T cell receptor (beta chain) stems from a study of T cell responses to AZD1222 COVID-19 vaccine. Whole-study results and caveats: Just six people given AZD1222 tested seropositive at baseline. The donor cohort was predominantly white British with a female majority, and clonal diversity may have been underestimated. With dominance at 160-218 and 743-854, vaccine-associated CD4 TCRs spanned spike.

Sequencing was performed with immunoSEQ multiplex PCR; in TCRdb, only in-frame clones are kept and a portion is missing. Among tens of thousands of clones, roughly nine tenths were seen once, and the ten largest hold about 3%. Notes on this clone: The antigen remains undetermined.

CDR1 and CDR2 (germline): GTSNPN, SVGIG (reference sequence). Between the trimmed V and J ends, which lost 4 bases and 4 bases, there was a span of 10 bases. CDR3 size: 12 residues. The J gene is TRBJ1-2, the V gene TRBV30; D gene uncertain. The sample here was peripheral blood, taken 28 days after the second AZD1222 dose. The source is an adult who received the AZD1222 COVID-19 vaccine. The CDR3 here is CAWKPPSYGYTF. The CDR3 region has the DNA TGTGCCTGGAAACCACCCAGCTATGGCTACACCTTC.